This TCR beta chain was obtained from a study of CD8+ T cells in alopecia areata. Study-level information: Treated patients were given oral tofacitinib, which was dosed at 5 to 10 mg twice daily. Study observations and caveats: Normal scalp showed lower clonality than lesional scalp, especially alopecia totalis/universalis.

This clone was picked up a small number of times. Its target is unknown. The germline V gene has CDR1 GTSNPN and CDR2 SVGIG (reference sequence). V shed 7 bases and J shed 7 bases, with 14 bases lying between them. CDR3 size: 12 residues. RNA was isolated and reverse transcribed to cDNA, the sequencing template. Only in-frame clones appear in the TCRdb table, and some are missing; sequencing was by immunoSEQ multiplex PCR. The profile covers some 170,000 clones, with approximately 65% appearing a single time and roughly an eighth taken by the ten largest. The specimen was CD8+ T cells sorted from blood, collected at week 0. This rearrangement joins TRBV30 to TRBJ2-4, with D tentatively TRBD2 (5 bases). This clonotype was obtained from a human donor with alopecia areata. CDR3: CALELGENIQYF. The CDR3, as DNA: TGTGCCTTGGAGCTGGGAGAGAACATTCAGTACTTC. The whole variable domain, filled in from reference TRBV30 and TRBJ2-4, reads SQTIHQWPATLVQPVGSPLSLECTVEGTSNPNLYWYRQAAGRGLQLLFYSVGIGQISSEVPQNLSASRPQDRQFILSSKKLLLSDSGFYLCALELGENIQYFGAGTRLSVL.